The next 8 T cell receptor beta chains were all read from a single sample in a study of cytomegalovirus exposure and HLA in healthy donors. Amplification used 60 Vbeta primers and 13 Jbeta primers. Here immunoSEQ multiplex PCR was the method, and the copy in TCRdb shows in-frame clones only, minus some. The table records 130,000 to 150,000 clones, 60% to 80% of them present only once. The sequencing input was PBMCs. All receptors come from a male donor in good health and CMV-seronegative.

This CDR3 is CASRRTASSYEQYF. In DNA form, the CDR3 reads TGTGCCAGCAGAAGGACAGCCAGCTCCTACGAGCAGTACTTC. J is TRBJ2-7 and V is TRBV6-5; D may be TRBD1 (6 bases). The CDR3 loop spans 14 amino acids. Germline values: CDR1 MNHEY, CDR2 SVGAGI. Trimming removed 6 bases at V and 0 bases at J, with 12 bases between.

In its sample, this clone was seen once. The genes are TRBV9 and TRBJ1-6; TRBD1 aligns across 7 bases. Per the germline V gene, CDR1 is SGDLS and CDR2 is YYNGEE. The CDR3 covers 15 residues. J gave up 6 bases and V 1 base, and 4 bases lay outside the gene matches. CDR3 nucleotides: TGTGCCAGCAGCGTAACAGGGGCGTCTAATTCACCCCTCCACTTT. It specifies CASSVTGASNSPLHF.

For this clone: The junction does not match germline at one end; this may be a read error. This sequence joins TRBV7-9 and TRBJ1-2; 10 bases map to TRBD1. Germline CDR1 reads SEHNR; CDR2 reads FQNEAQ (reference sequence). CDR3 size: 15 residues. The CDR3 region is CSSSLGWGQGIGYTF. The CDR3 DNA reads TGTTCCAGCAGCTTAGGATGGGGACAGGGGATCGGCTACACCTTC.

The CDR3 is CASSSGGQGSYEQYF. CDR3 nucleotide sequence: TGCGCCAGCAGCTCTGGCGGACAGGGGTCCTACGAGCAGTACTTC. The rearrangement links TRBV5-1 to TRBJ2-7; 9 positions agree with TRBD1. Germline V gene sequence: CDR1 SGHRS, CDR2 YFSETQ. This CDR3 is built from 15 residues. V shed 3 bases, J shed 1 base, and the junction held 5 bases outside the gene matches.

V gene TRBV5-1 combines with J gene TRBJ2-1, with 13 positions matching TRBD2. Germline values: CDR1 SGHRS, CDR2 YFSETQ. V was clipped by 4 bases and J by 7 bases; unmatched bases: 8. CDR3 length equals 16 residues. The CDR3 spells CASSIETSGGRNEQFF. The CDR3 DNA reads as TGCGCCAGCAGCATTGAGACTAGCGGGGGGAGGAATGAGCAGTTCTTC.

This chain connects TRBV19 to TRBJ2-5, with a possible D match to TRBD2 (6 bases). Trimming took off 10 bases at V and 1 base at J, with 19 bases between the two ends. The CDR3 extends over 15 amino acids. Germline CDR1 reads LNHDA; CDR2 reads SQIVND (reference sequence). The chain's CDR3 is CATRRGREAQETQYF. As DNA, the CDR3 is TGTGCCACTAGGAGGGGCAGGGAGGCCCAAGAGACCCAGTACTTC.

The rearrangement joins TRBV9 to TRBJ1-1; tentative D call: TRBD1 (6 bases). V lost 4 bases to trimming and J lost 7 bases, with 8 bases between them. The CDR3 is 11 residues long. Per the germline V gene, CDR1 is SGDLS and CDR2 is YYNGEE. CDR3 nucleotides: TGTGCCAGCAGCAAGGACAGTGAAGCTTTCTTT. This translates into CASSKDSEAFF.

This chain links TRBV25-1 with TRBJ1-2; 12 bases are shared with TRBD1. The length of the CDR3 is 15 residues. Germline V gene data show CDR1 as MGHDK and CDR2 as SYGVNS. V shed 2 bases and J 7 bases; nucleotides not matched to a gene: 5. The CDR3 region is CASSEPPGQGAGYTF. Written as DNA, the CDR3 is TGTGCCAGCAGTGAACCCCCGGGACAGGGGGCTGGCTACACCTTC.